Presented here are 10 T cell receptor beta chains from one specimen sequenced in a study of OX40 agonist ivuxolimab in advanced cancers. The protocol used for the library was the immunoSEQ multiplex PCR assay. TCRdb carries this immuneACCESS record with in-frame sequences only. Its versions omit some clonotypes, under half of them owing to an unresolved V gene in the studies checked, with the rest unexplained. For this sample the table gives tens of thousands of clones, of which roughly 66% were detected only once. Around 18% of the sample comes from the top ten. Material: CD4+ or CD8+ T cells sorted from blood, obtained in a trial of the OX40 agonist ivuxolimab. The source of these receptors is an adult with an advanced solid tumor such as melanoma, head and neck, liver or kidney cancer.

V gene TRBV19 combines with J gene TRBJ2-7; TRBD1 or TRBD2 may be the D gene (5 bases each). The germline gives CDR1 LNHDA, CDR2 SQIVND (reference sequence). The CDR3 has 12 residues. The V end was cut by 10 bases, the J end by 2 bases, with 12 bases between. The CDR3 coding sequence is TGTGCCACTCGGGACGGGGCCTACGAGCAGTACTTC. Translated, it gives CATRDGAYEQYF.

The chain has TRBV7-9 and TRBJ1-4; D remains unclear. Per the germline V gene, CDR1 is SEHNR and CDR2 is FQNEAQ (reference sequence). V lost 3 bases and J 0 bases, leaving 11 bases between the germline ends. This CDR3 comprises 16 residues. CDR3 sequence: CASSLSVIATNEKLFF. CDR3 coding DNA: TGTGCCAGCAGCTTGTCGGTAATTGCAACTAATGAAAAACTGTTTTTT. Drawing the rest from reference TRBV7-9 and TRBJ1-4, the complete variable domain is DTGVSQNPRHKITKRGQNVTFRCDPISEHNRLYWYRQTLGQGPEFLTYFQNEAQLEKSRLLSDRFSAERPKGSFSTLEIQRTEQGDSAMYLCASSLSVIATNEKLFFGSGTQLSVL.

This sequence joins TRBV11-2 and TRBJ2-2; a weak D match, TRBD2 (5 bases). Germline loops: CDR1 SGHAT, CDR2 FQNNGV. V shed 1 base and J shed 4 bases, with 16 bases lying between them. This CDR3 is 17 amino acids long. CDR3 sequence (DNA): TGTGCCAGCAGCTTAGGGGCGTCGGGGAGAGGCACCGGGGAGCTGTTTTTT. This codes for CASSLGASGRGTGELFF.

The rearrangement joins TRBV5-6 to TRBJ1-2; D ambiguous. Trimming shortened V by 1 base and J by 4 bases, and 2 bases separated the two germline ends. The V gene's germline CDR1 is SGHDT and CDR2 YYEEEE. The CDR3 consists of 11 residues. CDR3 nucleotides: TGTGCCAGCAGCTTGACCTATGGCTACACCTTC. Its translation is CASSLTYGYTF.

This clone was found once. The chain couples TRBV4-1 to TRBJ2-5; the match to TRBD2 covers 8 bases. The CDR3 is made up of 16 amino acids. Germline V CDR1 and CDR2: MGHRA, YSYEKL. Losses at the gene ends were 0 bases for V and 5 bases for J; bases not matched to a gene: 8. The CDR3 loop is CASSQDQAGGPETQYF. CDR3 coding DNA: TGCGCCAGCAGCCAAGATCAGGCGGGGGGCCCGGAGACCCAGTACTTC.

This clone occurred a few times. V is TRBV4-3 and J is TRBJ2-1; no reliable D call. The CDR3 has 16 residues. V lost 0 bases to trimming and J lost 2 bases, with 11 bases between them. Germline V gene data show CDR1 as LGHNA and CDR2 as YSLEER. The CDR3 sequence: CASSQEPGNPYNEQFF. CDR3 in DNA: TGCGCCAGCAGCCAAGAGCCGGGCAACCCCTACAATGAGCAGTTCTTC.

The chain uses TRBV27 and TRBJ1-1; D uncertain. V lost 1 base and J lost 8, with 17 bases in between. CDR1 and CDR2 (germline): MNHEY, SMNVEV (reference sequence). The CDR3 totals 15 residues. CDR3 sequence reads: CASSLWPPRTGEAFF. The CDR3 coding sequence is TGTGCCAGCAGTTTATGGCCCCCCCGAACGGGAGAAGCTTTCTTT.

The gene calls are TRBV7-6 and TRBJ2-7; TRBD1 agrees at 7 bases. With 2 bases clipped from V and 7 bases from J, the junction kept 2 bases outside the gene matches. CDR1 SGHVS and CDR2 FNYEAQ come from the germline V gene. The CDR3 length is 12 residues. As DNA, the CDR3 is TGTGCCAGCAGCTTATTACAGGGGGAGCAGTACTTC. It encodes CASSLLQGEQYF.

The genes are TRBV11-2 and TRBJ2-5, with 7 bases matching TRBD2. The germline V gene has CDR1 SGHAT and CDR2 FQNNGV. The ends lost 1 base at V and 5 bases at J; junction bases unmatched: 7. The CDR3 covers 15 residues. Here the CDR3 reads CASSLGLAVSETQYF. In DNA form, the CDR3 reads TGTGCCAGCAGCTTAGGACTAGCCGTTAGTGAGACCCAGTACTTC.

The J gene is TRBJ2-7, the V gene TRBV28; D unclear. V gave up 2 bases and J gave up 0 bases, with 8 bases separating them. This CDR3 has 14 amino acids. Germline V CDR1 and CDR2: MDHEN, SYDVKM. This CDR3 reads CASSLKAISYEQYF. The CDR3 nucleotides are TGTGCCAGCAGTTTAAAAGCAATCTCCTACGAGCAGTACTTC.